This TCR beta chain was found in a study of CD8 T cells in Susac syndrome. Findings of the study overall: The study admitted that it had a relatively small number of individuals in its TCR sequencing and HLA analysis.

About this clonotype itself: Its antigen is not identified.

This CDR3 has 11 amino acids. Germline assignment: CDR1 SGHTA and CDR2 FQGNSA. The ends were cut back, 7 bases at V and 5 bases at J, with 8 bases in the middle. An amount of RNA that ranged from roughly 0.45 to 1 ug was reverse transcribed with random hexamers. The method of amplification for TCR beta CDR3 was immunoSEQ multiplex PCR, covering 54 Vbeta and 13 Jbeta. MiXCR was run by TCRdb on the immunoSEQ multiplex PCR reads, yielding one entry per CDR3 protein. The sample lists over 350,000 distinct CDR3 sequences; around 83% were seen once. The clonotype comes from a human donor with multiple sclerosis. The chain combines TRBV7-2 with TRBJ1-1; no firm D call. What was sequenced was CD8+ T cells from PBMCs. The CDR3 loop reads CASKSWTEAFF. The CDR3 DNA follows: TGTGCCAGCAAGTCTTGGACTGAAGCTTTCTTT.